This is a list of T cell receptor beta chains from one sample in a study of blood T cell repertoires in COVID-19. Libraries were prepared by immunoSEQ multiplex PCR; TCRdb keeps only in-frame clonotypes and omits some of them. Here the sample spans 350,000 or so clones, 88% being singletons. The sample was peripheral blood. These receptor sequences come from a woman in her 30s with COVID-19, enrolled during active disease. CDR3s include the opening cysteine and the closing phenylalanine or tryptophan. D genes are given only for firm matches. Clone size appears in some rows only: once, few, many, or a class for an expanded clone.

D | size | J | V | CDR3 | DNA
- | - | TRBJ1-6 | TRBV6-1 | CASSESRVSYNSPLHF | TGTGCCAGCAGTGAATCGCGGGTCTCCTATAATTCACCCCTCCACTTT
TRBD1 | - | TRBJ1-1 | TRBV6-5 | CASSRRTGNTEAFF | TGTGCCAGCAGTCGTCGGACAGGGAACACTGAAGCTTTCTTT
TRBD1 | - | TRBJ2-2 | TRBV4-1 | CASIAGTGSTGELFF | TGCGCCAGCATAGCTGGGACAGGGAGCACCGGGGAGCTGTTTTTT
TRBD1 | - | TRBJ2-2 | TRBV14 | CASSQRRDRGANTGELFF | TGTGCCAGCAGCCAGAGAAGGGACAGGGGAGCGAACACCGGGGAGCTGTTTTTT
- | - | TRBJ2-4 | TRBV6-5 | CASSPMWGPKNIQYF | TGTGCCAGCAGTCCCATGTGGGGCCCAAAAAACATTCAGTACTTC
TRBD1 | once | TRBJ1-2 | TRBV6-6 | CASSRTGTNYGYTF | TGTGCCAGCAGTAGGACAGGCACTAACTATGGCTACACCTTC
TRBD2 | few | TRBJ2-5 | TRBV2 | CASSEALAGGQETQYF | TGTGCCAGCAGTGAAGCGCTAGCGGGGGGGCAAGAGACCCAGTACTTC
- | - | TRBJ2-7 | TRBV14 | CASSLGGNTYEQYF | TGTGCCAGCAGCCTAGGGGGAAACACCTACGAGCAGTACTTC
- | - | TRBJ1-1 | TRBV25-1 | CASSGQGHTEAFF | TGTGCCAGCAGTGGGCAGGGCCACACTGAAGCTTTCTTT
- | - | TRBJ2-4 | TRBV3-1/TRBV3-2 | CASSQDQGGQNIQYF | TGTGCCAGCAGCCAAGACCAGGGAGGACAAAACATTCAGTACTTC
TRBD2 | - | TRBJ2-7 | TRBV29-1 | CSVDGRGGSSYEQYF | TGCAGCGTTGACGGTCGCGGGGGAAGCTCCTACGAGCAGTACTTC
- | - | TRBJ1-2 | TRBV4-1 | CASSQVVSVNYGYTF | TGCGCCAGCAGCCAAGTCGTCAGTGTTAACTATGGCTACACCTTC
- | once | TRBJ1-6 | TRBV6-6 | CASSPRGDLSSYNSPLHF | TGTGCCAGCAGTCCCCGGGGGGACTTAAGCTCCTATAATTCACCCCTCCACTTT